This T cell receptor beta chain was documented in a study of blood T cell repertoires in COVID-19. This CDR3 spans 15 amino acids. V lost 5 bases and J 2 bases, leaving 15 bases between the germline ends. The V gene's germline CDR1 is MDHEN and CDR2 SYDVKM. Some clones are missing from TCRdb's copy, which holds only in-frame ones; the method was immunoSEQ multiplex PCR. The sample has roughly 360,000 clones, over 65% seen once. The J gene is TRBJ1-2, the V gene TRBV28; D is undetermined. The sequencing input was peripheral blood. This TCR derives from a human donor with acute or convalescent COVID-19. The donor label of this sample is uncertain. The CDR3 sequence: CASSPRIKLNYGYTF. CDR3 coding DNA: TGTGCCAGCAGTCCGCGGATCAAACTGAACTATGGCTACACCTTC.